This record concerns one T cell receptor beta chain sequence. Its target is not known. V lost 4 bases, J lost 4 bases, and 28 bases lay in between. This CDR3 comprises 18 residues. Per germline, CDR1 SQVTM and CDR2 ANQGSEA. This sample was included in a study of T cell repertoires in cytomegalovirus infection. Study context: Carrying CMV and the relevant HLA type showed in public TCR beta signatures.

Each CDR3 protein gets one entry after TCRdb re-called the reads with MiXCR. The sample has almost 300,000 distinct CDR3 sequences, around 9.1% seen once; the top ten hold around 2.5%. General study results and limits: HLA-C-restricted CMV-specific TCR beta clonotypes prevailed in the ex vivo response. Adding up the frequency of public TCR beta families identified people who carried CMV plus the relevant HLA.

The sample consisted of PBMCs. This sequence originates from a human donor in good health (CMV status not recorded). Some clones in this sample may be carry-over from other donors' samples. The chain uses TRBV29-1 and TRBJ2-5; possible D gene TRBD2, 5 bases. CDR3 region: CSVVLGTRWAGGGETQYF. In nucleotides, the CDR3 is TGCAGCGTTGTTCTGGGCACCCGATGGGCTGGCGGAGGAGAGACCCAGTACTTC.